This T cell receptor (beta chain) was identified during a study of blood T cells in healthy people across ages. Study-wide results and caveats: In long-lived donors, naive CD4+ cell counts and diversity exceeded those of aged donors. PBMCs went unsorted, and a conclusive naive versus antigen-experienced comparison was therefore prevented. Per million T cells, TCR beta diversity dropped about linearly as age rose.

Primers used in a second PCR of roughly 6 to 11 cycles were a sample-barcoded 5' primer and a J-beta primer mix. TCRdb reprocessed the 5' RACE reads via MiXCR and lists one record per CDR3 protein. The sample has over 500,000 distinct CDR3 sequences, 52% seen once. With respect to this clonotype: Its matching antigen is unknown.

V lost 3 bases, J lost 0 bases, and 8 bases lay in between. CDR1 is DFQATT and CDR2 is SNEGSKA in the germline V gene (reference sequence). This CDR3 is built from 13 residues. This sequence originates from a woman aged 80 or over in good health. Sample: blood. V gene TRBV20-1 combines with J gene TRBJ2-5; D uncertain. The CDR3 DNA follows: TGCAGTGCTAGTTCCCGAGACCAAGAGACCCAGTACTTC. Translating gives CSASSRDQETQYF.